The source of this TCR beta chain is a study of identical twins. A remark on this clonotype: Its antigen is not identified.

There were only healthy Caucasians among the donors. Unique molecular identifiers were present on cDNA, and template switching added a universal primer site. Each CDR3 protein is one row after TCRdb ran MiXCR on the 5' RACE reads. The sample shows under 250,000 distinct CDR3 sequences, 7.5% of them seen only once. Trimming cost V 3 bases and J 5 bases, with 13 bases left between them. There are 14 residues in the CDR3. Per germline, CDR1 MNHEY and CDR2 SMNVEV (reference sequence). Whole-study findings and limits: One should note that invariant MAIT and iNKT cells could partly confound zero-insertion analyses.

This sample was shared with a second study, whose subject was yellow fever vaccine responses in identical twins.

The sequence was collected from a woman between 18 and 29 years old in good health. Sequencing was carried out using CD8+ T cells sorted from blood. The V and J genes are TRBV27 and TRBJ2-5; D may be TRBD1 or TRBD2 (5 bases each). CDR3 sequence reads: CASSLGRWGETQYF. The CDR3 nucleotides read TGTGCCAGCAGTTTGGGCAGATGGGGGGAGACCCAGTACTTC.